These 30 T cell receptor beta chains came from one sample sequenced in a study of control samples from healthy donors and cancer patients. TCRdb's copy holds only in-frame clones and misses some; the assay was immunoSEQ multiplex PCR. The repertoire holds around 180,000 clones, with roughly 92% as singletons. Sequencing was performed on blood. Every receptor here comes from a woman in her late teens or twenties in good health.

V usage is TRBV6-2 or TRBV6-3 and J usage is TRBJ2-2, with D possibly being TRBD2 (6 bases). Trimming shortened V by 0 bases and J by 5 bases, and 13 bases separated the two germline ends. Germline CDR1 and CDR2: MNHEY and SVGEGT. This CDR3 contains 16 residues. CDR3 coding DNA: TGTGCCAGCAGTTACTCGAAGCCCAGCGGGACCGGGGAGCTGTTTTTT. Its translation is CASSYSKPSGTGELFF.

The chain couples TRBV7-2 to TRBJ2-1; 12 bases match TRBD2. This CDR3 spans 14 amino acids. Germline assignment: CDR1 SGHTA and CDR2 FQGNSA. The junction had 7 bases not matched to a gene; V was cut back by 4 bases and J by 12 bases. The CDR3 spells CASSSTTSGGSQFF. In nucleotides, the CDR3 is TGTGCCAGCAGCTCAACCACTAGCGGGGGGTCGCAGTTCTTC.

This clone was counted a few times. The chain has TRBV5-1 and TRBJ2-5; TRBD1 agrees at 10 bases. Germline V lookup: CDR1 SGHRS, CDR2 YFSETQ. CDR3 length: 15 residues. V trimming: 4 bases; J trimming: 5 bases; junction bases outside the gene matches: 8. The CDR3 coding sequence is TGCGCCAGCAGCCGGACAGGGGGGAGCTTGGAGACCCAGTACTTC. This encodes CASSRTGGSLETQYF.

This chain uses TRBV3-1 (or the pseudogene TRBV3-2) with TRBJ1-1; the D is unclear. The CDR3 runs to 13 residues. From germline, CDR1 is LGHDT and CDR2 YNNKEL (reference sequence). Trimming cost V 1 base and J 4 bases, with 7 bases left between them. The CDR3 sequence: CASSQARVTEAFF. CDR3 coding DNA: TGTGCCAGCAGCCAAGCGAGGGTCACTGAAGCTTTCTTT.

The chain links TRBV7-3 to TRBJ1-1, with D uncertain. Between the trimmed V and J ends, which lost 2 bases and 2 bases, there was a span of 6 bases. This CDR3 comprises 13 residues. The germline V gene has CDR1 SGHTA and CDR2 FQGTGA. The CDR3 sequence: CASSLGRNTEAFF. In nucleotides, the CDR3 is TGTGCCAGCAGCTTAGGGAGAAACACTGAAGCTTTCTTT.

The chain links TRBV6-2 or TRBV6-3 to TRBJ1-2; D may be TRBD1 (5 bases). The CDR3 runs 15 residues. Germline lookup yields CDR1 MNHEY and CDR2 SVGEGT. Trimming took off 2 bases at V and 2 bases at J, with 12 bases between the two ends. The CDR3 loop reads CASSYGGRENYGYTF. For the CDR3, the DNA is TGTGCCAGCAGTTACGGTGGCAGGGAGAACTATGGCTACACCTTC.

The chain has TRBV12-3 or TRBV12-4 and TRBJ1-4; D gene uncertain. V was cut by 2 bases and J by 7 bases, with 8 bases left in between. CDR3 length equals 13 residues. The CDR3 nucleotides read TGTGCCAGCAGTTTATTTGTCGGTGAAAAACTGTTTTTT. This translates into CASSLFVGEKLFF.

The chain recombines TRBV9 with TRBJ2-1; D is uncertain. The germline V gene has CDR1 SGDLS and CDR2 YYNGEE. Trimming removed 3 bases at V and 0 bases at J, with 10 bases between. CDR3 length: 15 amino acids. The CDR3 sequence is CASSESQSSYNEQFF. The CDR3 bases are TGTGCCAGCAGCGAAAGCCAGAGCTCCTACAATGAGCAGTTCTTC.

The chain links TRBV3-1 (or the pseudogene TRBV3-2) to TRBJ2-7; possibly TRBD1 for D (5 bases). This CDR3 has 13 amino acids. The germline V gene encodes CDR1 LGHDT and CDR2 YNNKEL (reference sequence). V lost 5 bases and J lost 6, with 14 bases in between. The CDR3 coding sequence is TGTGCCAGCAGCTCCACAGGCATAGGCGAGCAGTACTTC. This translates into CASSSTGIGEQYF.

This rearrangement joins TRBV10-3 to TRBJ2-7; no reliable D call. The germline V and J ends were trimmed by 0 bases and 0 bases, with 9 bases remaining between them. This CDR3 contains 15 residues. Germline lookup yields CDR1 ENHRY and CDR2 SYGVKD. The CDR3, as DNA: TGTGCCATCAGTGAGTCCCAGAGAGCCTCCTACGAGCAGTACTTC. This encodes CAISESQRASYEQYF.

This sequence joins TRBV29-1 and TRBJ1-4; D is unclear. In germline, CDR1 is SQVTM, CDR2 ANQGSEA. Trimming cost V 4 bases and J 8 bases, with 8 bases left between them. This CDR3 has 11 residues. This CDR3 reads CSVVFREKLFF. In nucleotides, the CDR3 is TGCAGCGTTGTTTTCCGAGAAAAACTGTTTTTT. Based on the CDR3 plus reference TRBV29-1 and TRBJ1-4, the full variable domain is SAVISQKPSRDICQRGTSLTIQCQVDSQVTMMFWYRQQPGQSLTLIATANQGSEATYESGFVIDKFPISRPNLTFSTLTVSNMSPEDSSIYLCSVVFREKLFFGSGTQLSVL.

The rearrangement links TRBV6-5 to TRBJ2-2; 8 nucleotides match TRBD1. The CDR3 length is 16 residues. Per germline, CDR1 MNHEY and CDR2 SVGAGI. Trimming at V came to 4 bases and at J to 1 base, leaving 5 bases not matched to a gene. CDR3 amino acids: CASSFRTGRNTGELFF. The DNA of the CDR3 is TGTGCCAGCAGTTTCCGGACAGGGAGGAACACCGGGGAGCTGTTTTTT.

The V and J genes are TRBV27 and TRBJ1-2; D is ambiguous. Trimming shortened V by 2 bases and J by 4 bases, and 14 bases separated the two germline ends. Germline V gives CDR1 MNHEY, CDR2 SMNVEV (reference sequence). There are 15 residues in the CDR3. In nucleotides, the CDR3 is TGTGCCAGCAGTTTAGGTATGGGGTTTCGCTATGGCTACACCTTC. It is translated as CASSLGMGFRYGYTF.

This clone was counted once. The chain is built from TRBV5-1 and TRBJ1-1; D gene unclear. Germline V lookup: CDR1 SGHRS, CDR2 YFSETQ. The CDR3 is 14 residues long. Trimming stripped 2 bases from V and 1 base from J, with 9 bases between. CDR3 coding DNA: TGCGCCAGCAGCTTAAATTCTCAGAACACTGAAGCTTTCTTT. This codes for CASSLNSQNTEAFF. Full variable domain (outside the CDR3, taken from reference TRBV5-1 and TRBJ1-1): KAGVTQTPRYLIKTRGQQVTLSCSPISGHRSVSWYQQTPGQGLQFLFEYFSETQRNKGNFPGRFSGRQFSNSRSEMNVSTLELGDSALYLCASSLNSQNTEAFFGQGTRLTVV.

This rearrangement joins TRBV5-1 to TRBJ2-3; D gene unclear. V shed 2 bases and J shed 3 bases, with 19 bases lying between them. The germline gives CDR1 SGHRS, CDR2 YFSETQ. The CDR3 is made up of 17 amino acids. The CDR3 loop is CASSFRPAELLTDTQYF. CDR3 nucleotides: TGCGCCAGCAGCTTTCGTCCTGCCGAGCTTTTGACAGATACGCAGTATTTT.

The V and J genes are TRBV27 and TRBJ2-1; 13 nucleotides match TRBD2. This CDR3 is built from 15 residues. V trimming: 7 bases; J trimming: 9 bases; junction bases outside the gene matches: 9. The germline gives CDR1 MNHEY, CDR2 SMNVEV (reference sequence). CDR3 nucleotide sequence: TGTGCCAGCACCCCTACTAGCGGGGGGGCCGTTGAGCAGTTCTTC. It encodes CASTPTSGGAVEQFF.

J is TRBJ1-6 and V is TRBV4-3; the D is unclear. CDR1 is LGHNA, CDR2 YSLEER, per germline. V was pared by 4 bases and J by 12 bases, with 13 bases between. The CDR3 extends over 13 amino acids. CDR3 DNA sequence: TGCGCCAGCAGCCTTGCGCCCCCTCGACCCCTCCACTTT. Its translation: CASSLAPPRPLHF.

The J gene is TRBJ1-1, the V gene TRBV10-3, with 9 nucleotides matching TRBD1. Trimming at V came to 3 bases and at J to 2 bases, leaving 4 bases not matched to a gene. This CDR3 has 15 residues. Germline V gives CDR1 ENHRY, CDR2 SYGVKD. CDR3 DNA sequence: TGTGCCATCAGTGAAGGACAGGGGAGAAACACTGAAGCTTTCTTT. Amino acid sequence: CAISEGQGRNTEAFF.

The chain is built from TRBV24-1 and TRBJ2-7; 10 nucleotides agree with TRBD2. The CDR3 length is 16 residues. J gave up 0 bases and V 7 bases, and 8 bases lay outside the gene matches. Germline V CDR1 and CDR2: KGHDR, SFDVKD. In DNA form, the CDR3 reads TGTGCCACCAGACCCTTTGAGCGGGAGGGCTCCTACGAGCAGTACTTC. Translated, it gives CATRPFEREGSYEQYF.

The rearrangement links TRBV12-3 or TRBV12-4 to TRBJ1-1, with unresolved D. The CDR3 is 12 amino acids. V dropped 6 bases and J dropped 4 bases, with 9 bases sitting between them. The CDR3, as DNA: TGTGCCAGCAGCTCCCATGGCACTGAAGCTTTCTTT. Residues: CASSSHGTEAFF.

The rearrangement uses TRBV5-6 and TRBJ2-1, with D hard to call. There are 15 residues in the CDR3. CDR1 is SGHDT and CDR2 is YYEEEE in the germline V gene. Trimming removed 6 bases from V and 2 bases from J, with 15 bases in between. The CDR3 DNA follows: TGTGCCAGCATCCTCCTCGTCGATACCTACAATGAGCAGTTCTTC. Translated: CASILLVDTYNEQFF.

The gene calls are TRBV27 and TRBJ1-1, with D hard to call. The CDR3 covers 13 residues. The germline V and J ends were trimmed by 2 bases and 1 base, with 5 bases remaining between them. Germline CDR1 and CDR2: MNHEY and SMNVEV (reference sequence). The CDR3, as DNA: TGTGCCAGCAGTTTAACTCCGAACACTGAAGCTTTCTTT. Translation gives CASSLTPNTEAFF.

V usage is TRBV7-3 and J usage is TRBJ1-3, with a tentative D call TRBD1 (5 bases). Trimming removed 0 bases from V and 2 bases from J, with 8 bases in between. Germline CDR1 SGHTA, CDR2 FQGTGA. The CDR3 loop spans 15 amino acids. CDR3 sequence reads: CASSLTPGAGNTIYF. Written as DNA, the CDR3 is TGTGCCAGCAGCTTAACGCCGGGGGCTGGAAACACCATATATTTT.

This chain links TRBV5-6 with TRBJ2-6; D remains unclear. Germline V gene data show CDR1 as SGHDT and CDR2 as YYEEEE. The CDR3 extends over 11 amino acids. V lost 4 bases and J lost 10, with 6 bases in between. The CDR3 reads CASSAVNVLTF. The DNA of the CDR3 is TGTGCCAGCAGCGCGGTAAACGTCCTGACTTTC.

The CDR3 here is CASKAGTGNSPLHF. In DNA form, the CDR3 reads TGTGCCAGCAAAGCAGGCACTGGAAATTCACCCCTCCACTTT. The chain joins TRBV2 to TRBJ1-6; no reliable D call. The V end was cut by 7 bases, the J end by 7 bases, with 14 bases between. The CDR3 contains 14 residues. Germline-derived CDR1 and CDR2 are SNHLY and FYNNEI.

The genes are TRBV2 and TRBJ1-1; 10 bases map to TRBD1. J lost 1 base, V lost 6 bases, and 8 bases had no gene match. Germline lookup yields CDR1 SNHLY and CDR2 FYNNEI. The CDR3 has 16 amino acids. The CDR3 is CASRKDRGRGNTEAFF. The CDR3 DNA reads TGTGCCAGCAGGAAAGACAGGGGGCGCGGGAACACTGAAGCTTTCTTT.

V gene TRBV2 combines with J gene TRBJ1-1; no definite D call. CDR1 SNHLY and CDR2 FYNNEI come from the germline V gene. This CDR3 region has 13 residues. Trimming cost V 6 bases and J 4 bases, with 12 bases left between them. The CDR3 protein is CASRRNGFTEAFF. In DNA, the CDR3 is TGTGCCAGCAGACGAAACGGTTTCACTGAAGCTTTCTTT.

This chain uses TRBV28 with TRBJ1-6; TRBD1 matches 9 bases. Unmatched junction bases numbered 5, after V lost 3 bases and J lost 8 bases. This CDR3 comprises 15 residues. The germline gives CDR1 MDHEN, CDR2 SYDVKM. CDR3 nucleotide sequence: TGTGCCAGCAGTTTCGAGGGACAGGGCTATTCACCCCTCCACTTT. This codes for CASSFEGQGYSPLHF.

V is TRBV19 and J is TRBJ2-5; TRBD1 might be the D (6 bases). Germline lookup yields CDR1 LNHDA and CDR2 SQIVND (reference sequence). Trimming took off 3 bases at V and 3 bases at J, with 11 bases between the two ends. The CDR3 has 14 amino acids. CDR3 amino acids: CASSIMGAEETQYF. The CDR3 bases are TGTGCCAGTAGTATTATGGGGGCGGAAGAGACCCAGTACTTC.

The chain recombines TRBV4-3 with TRBJ2-2, with D unclear. The CDR3 length is 15 residues. CDR1 LGHNA and CDR2 YSLEER come from the germline V gene. V was pared by 3 bases and J by 0 bases, with 8 bases between. In DNA, the CDR3 is TGCGCCAGCAGCCACGGAGCCGCGAACACCGGGGAGCTGTTTTTT. Residues: CASSHGAANTGELFF.